Below are 28 T cell receptor beta chains sequenced from a single sample in a study of T cells in localized non-small cell lung cancer (dated by TCRdb to the early 2020s). The library was produced with the immunoSEQ multiplex PCR assay. TCRdb took over this immuneACCESS table, retaining in-frame rearrangements with V and J assigned. Such tables are incomplete; in checked studies, under half of the missing clones stem from an unresolved V gene, and the remainder is unexplained. This sample lists around 1,400 clones; 35% to 45% were detected once. The top ten hold about 9.2% of the sample. The sequencing here drew on lung tumor tissue, taken before any cancer treatment. These receptors were collected from a male donor older than 55 with stage I squamous cell lung carcinoma.

The chain is built from TRBV28 and TRBJ1-1; 7 nucleotides line up with TRBD1. V lost 8 bases, J lost 1 base, and 10 bases stayed unmatched. The CDR3 length is 15 residues. The germline CDR1 and CDR2 sequences are MDHEN and SYDVKM. The CDR3, as DNA: TGTGCCAGCTCCTCCCTGGGACAGAGGAACACTGAAGCTTTCTTT. The encoded protein is CASSSLGQRNTEAFF.

The chain is built from TRBV29-1 and TRBJ2-5; 11 bases fit TRBD2. J gave up 5 bases and V 7 bases, and 3 bases lay outside the gene matches. The CDR3 contains 12 residues. Germline CDR1 reads SQVTM; CDR2 reads ANQGSEA. The CDR3 nucleotides read TGCAGCGCTAGGACTAGCGGGGAGACCCAGTACTTC. Translated, it gives CSARTSGETQYF.

This rearrangement joins TRBV11-3 to TRBJ2-1; D is possibly TRBD2 (6 bases). The CDR3 loop spans 14 amino acids. Trimming shortened V by 6 bases and J by 1 base, and 10 bases separated the two germline ends. Per the germline V gene, CDR1 is SGHNT and CDR2 is YENEEA. CDR3 in DNA: TGTGCCAGCAGGACCGGGACTTCCTACAATGAGCAGTTCTTC. This encodes CASRTGTSYNEQFF. The variable domain in full, completed from reference TRBV11-3 and TRBJ2-1, reads EAGVVQSPRYKIIEKKQPVAFWCNPISGHNTLYWYLQNLGQGPELLIRYENEEAVDDSQLPKDRFSAERLKGVDSTLKIQPAELGDSAVYLCASRTGTSYNEQFFGPGTRLTVL.

The CDR3 loop reads CASSRAAGLNTEAFF. In DNA form, the CDR3 reads TGTGCCAGCAGCCGGGCGGCAGGACTAAACACTGAAGCTTTCTTT. This chain links TRBV14 with TRBJ1-1, with D unclear. V was trimmed by 4 bases and J by 2 bases, leaving 14 bases between them. The CDR3 contains 15 residues. The germline V gene encodes CDR1 SGHDN and CDR2 FVKESK. The full variable domain, its missing parts supplied by reference TRBV14 and TRBJ1-1, is EAGVTQFPSHSVIEKGQTVTLRCDPISGHDNLYWYRRVMGKEIKFLLHFVKESKQDESGMPNNRFLAERTGGTYSTLKVQPAELEDSGVYFCASSRAAGLNTEAFFGQGTRLTVV.

V gene TRBV19 combines with J gene TRBJ2-7, with 8 bases that match TRBD1. CDR3 length equals 14 residues. Looked up from germline, CDR1 is LNHDA and CDR2 is SQIVND (reference sequence). V shed 4 bases and J 2 bases; nucleotides not matched to a gene: 4. The CDR3 sequence is CASSSRTGPYEQYF. The CDR3 DNA follows: TGTGCCAGTAGTAGCAGGACAGGGCCCTACGAGCAGTACTTC.

By share of the sample, this clone is medium-sized. The V gene is TRBV11-3, the J gene TRBJ2-5; TRBD1 agrees at 10 bases. CDR1 is SGHNT, CDR2 YENEEA, per germline. The CDR3 has 15 amino acids. V shed 5 bases, J shed 5 bases, and the junction held 8 bases outside the gene matches. The CDR3 reads CASSPRQGAQETQYF. The DNA for the CDR3 is TGTGCCAGCAGCCCAAGACAGGGGGCGCAGGAGACCCAGTACTTC.

The rearrangement links TRBV28 to TRBJ1-1; 7 bases line up with TRBD1. Germline CDR1 reads MDHEN; CDR2 reads SYDVKM. With 6 bases clipped from V and 11 bases from J, the junction kept 15 bases outside the gene matches. CDR3 length: 14 residues. The CDR3 loop reads CASSKTGAGRGAFF. The CDR3 DNA reads as TGTGCCAGCAGCAAAACAGGGGCGGGGAGAGGGGCTTTCTTT.

The genes are TRBV28 and TRBJ1-3; D may be TRBD1 (6 bases). Germline-derived CDR1 and CDR2 are MDHEN and SYDVKM. Between the trimmed V and J ends, which lost 8 bases and 3 bases, there was a span of 20 bases. This CDR3 is 16 amino acids long. CDR3 in DNA: TGTGCCAGCCGGGAGAAGGACAGACCATTTGGAAACACCATATATTTT. Translation: CASREKDRPFGNTIYF.

The chain is built from TRBV30 and TRBJ2-1, with D possibly being TRBD1 or TRBD2 (5 bases each). V lost 4 bases to trimming and J lost 6 bases, with 16 bases between them. Per germline, CDR1 GTSNPN and CDR2 SVGIG (reference sequence). The CDR3 covers 14 residues. Written as DNA, the CDR3 is TGTGCCTGGACGACCGGGACGATCTTCAATGAGCAGTTCTTC. It encodes CAWTTGTIFNEQFF.

This chain links TRBV30 with TRBJ2-7; D possibly corresponds to TRBD2 (6 bases). Trimming left V 1 base short and J 0 bases short, with 13 bases between. Germline assignment: CDR1 GTSNPN and CDR2 SVGIG (reference sequence). This CDR3 region has 15 residues. CDR3 sequence reads: CAWSGRALHSYEQYF. CDR3 nucleotides: TGTGCCTGGAGTGGGAGGGCACTACACTCCTACGAGCAGTACTTC.

The chain couples TRBV6-8 to TRBJ2-1; D might be TRBD1 or TRBD2, each matching 5 bases. This CDR3 is built from 13 residues. From germline, CDR1 is MNHGY and CDR2 SAAAGT. V gave up 6 bases and J gave up 4 bases, with 10 bases separating them. Here the CDR3 reads CASSPGPYNEQFF. CDR3 DNA: TGTGCCAGCAGCCCGGGGCCGTACAATGAGCAGTTCTTC.

By its share, this clone is medium-sized. This chain joins TRBV9 and TRBJ2-7, with TRBD2 matching over 7 bases. The CDR3 runs to 14 residues. The germline CDR1 and CDR2 sequences are SGDLS and YYNGEE. The ends lost 10 bases at V and 5 bases at J; junction bases unmatched: 15. For the CDR3, the DNA is TGTGCCCCACGAGCGCGGGAGAAGTCGGACGAGCAGTACTTC. It yields the protein CAPRAREKSDEQYF.

This clone was detected only a few times. The V call is TRBV4-1, the J call TRBJ2-7; 12 nucleotides line up with TRBD2. This CDR3 spans 15 amino acids. Germline CDR1 and CDR2: MGHRA and YSYEKL. The trim removed 4 bases at V and 2 bases at J, leaving 3 bases unmatched. This CDR3 reads CASSPGLAGTYEQYF. The CDR3 DNA is TGCGCCAGCAGCCCCGGACTAGCGGGAACCTACGAGCAGTACTTC.

This clone has only a few counts. The chain combines TRBV14 with TRBJ2-1, with 8 bases lining up with TRBD2. Germline V CDR1 and CDR2: SGHDN, FVKESK. The CDR3 contains 18 residues. J gave up 8 bases and V 2 bases, and 17 bases lay outside the gene matches. This chain's CDR3 is CASSQTVMGTSGKDEQFF. The CDR3 DNA is TGTGCCAGCAGCCAAACGGTGATGGGTACTAGCGGAAAGGATGAGCAGTTCTTC.

The rearrangement joins TRBV6-8 to TRBJ2-5; D may match TRBD1 or TRBD2 (6 bases each). CDR1 is MNHGY, CDR2 SAAAGT, per germline. V lost 5 bases, J lost 5 bases, and 21 bases lay in between. The CDR3 length is 16 residues. The DNA of the CDR3 is TGTGCCAGCAGTCCTTCAGGACTCCTAGGGGGGGAGACCCAGTACTTC. Amino acid sequence: CASSPSGLLGGETQYF.

This clone occurred a few times. The rearrangement joins TRBV30 to TRBJ2-5; D call uncertain. V was shortened by 0 bases and J by 2 bases, with 7 bases between the two germline ends. This CDR3 spans 13 amino acids. Germline V gene lookup returns CDR1 GTSNPN and CDR2 SVGIG (reference sequence). The CDR3 here is CAWSVPGQETQYF. In DNA form, the CDR3 reads TGTGCCTGGAGTGTACCCGGACAAGAGACCCAGTACTTC.

This sequence joins TRBV30 and TRBJ1-1; 7 bases align to TRBD1. J gave up 4 bases and V 2 bases, and 4 bases lay outside the gene matches. The V gene's germline CDR1 is GTSNPN and CDR2 SVGIG (reference sequence). The CDR3 length is 13 residues. The CDR3 is CAWSLAGGTEAFF. CDR3 sequence (DNA): TGTGCCTGGAGTCTCGCAGGGGGCACTGAAGCTTTCTTT.

V usage is TRBV2 and J usage is TRBJ2-3; a possible D gene is TRBD2 (6 bases). This CDR3 spans 15 amino acids. The V gene lost 1 base and the J gene lost 2 bases, with 10 bases spanning the gap. CDR1 is SNHLY and CDR2 is FYNNEI in the germline V gene. The CDR3 reads CASSEGIADTDTQYF. In DNA, the CDR3 is TGTGCCAGCAGTGAAGGTATAGCGGACACAGATACGCAGTATTTT.

This clone is medium-sized by share. V usage is TRBV11-3 and J usage is TRBJ2-1; 11 bases are a match to TRBD2. V shed 3 bases, J shed 4 bases, and the junction held 2 bases outside the gene matches. The V gene's germline CDR1 is SGHNT and CDR2 YENEEA. The CDR3 is 15 amino acids. The DNA of the CDR3 is TGTGCCAGCAGCTTGGGACTAGCGGCATACAATGAGCAGTTCTTC. It yields the protein CASSLGLAAYNEQFF.

The V and J genes are TRBV6-8 and TRBJ2-7, with 8 bases matching TRBD2. This CDR3 comprises 15 residues. The germline gives CDR1 MNHGY, CDR2 SAAAGT. With V trimmed by 7 bases and J by 2 bases, 10 bases remained unmatched. CDR3 coding DNA: TGTGCCAGCAAACGAGCGGGAGCGGCCGCCTACGAGCAGTACTTC. This encodes CASKRAGAAAYEQYF.

The V and J genes are TRBV18 and TRBJ1-3; D perhaps matches TRBD1 (5 bases). Germline V lookup: CDR1 KGHSH, CDR2 LQKENI. The V and J ends lost 1 base and 0 bases respectively, with 13 bases between them. This CDR3 is 17 amino acids long. In nucleotides, the CDR3 is TGTGCCAGCTCACCACTGGAAGGGGCTTACTCTGGAAACACCATATATTTT. Protein sequence: CASSPLEGAYSGNTIYF.

The chain joins TRBV18 to TRBJ2-3; D not resolved. Trimming removed 1 base from V and 1 base from J, with 6 bases in between. CDR1 is KGHSH and CDR2 is LQKENI in the germline V gene. CDR3 length: 14 residues. The CDR3 DNA reads as TGTGCCAGCTCACCACAGGGTGGCACAGATACGCAGTATTTT. Residues: CASSPQGGTDTQYF.

The V and J genes are TRBV28 and TRBJ2-1; perhaps TRBD2 as D (6 bases). This CDR3 contains 15 residues. CDR1 and CDR2 from the germline V gene are MDHEN and SYDVKM. V was clipped by 1 base and J by 7 bases, with 14 bases between them. CDR3 protein: CASSLLVAGRNEQFF. The CDR3 DNA reads TGTGCCAGCAGTTTATTGGTGGCAGGGAGGAATGAGCAGTTCTTC.

The chain has TRBV19 and TRBJ2-5; TRBD1 aligns across 7 bases. Losses at the gene ends were 8 bases for V and 14 bases for J; bases not matched to a gene: 20. The CDR3 covers 14 residues. Germline V gene data show CDR1 as LNHDA and CDR2 as SQIVND (reference sequence). This chain's CDR3 is CASSPRDSGANRYF. The CDR3 bases are TGTGCCAGTTCCCCCCGGGACAGTGGTGCCAACCGATACTTC.

This clone was recorded a few times. The genes are TRBV30 and TRBJ2-5, with D possibly being TRBD2 (6 bases). V was trimmed by 3 bases and J by 1 base, leaving 15 bases between them. Germline V gene lookup returns CDR1 GTSNPN and CDR2 SVGIG (reference sequence). The CDR3 covers 15 residues. DNA for the CDR3: TGTGCCTGGAGCCCGTTCCGGGGAGGCCAAGAGACCCAGTACTTC. Its translation is CAWSPFRGGQETQYF.

The chain links TRBV14 to TRBJ2-7; 8 positions agree with TRBD1. Trimming at V came to 2 bases and at J to 2 bases, leaving 2 bases not matched to a gene. The V gene's germline CDR1 is SGHDN and CDR2 FVKESK. The CDR3 spans 14 residues. The CDR3 loop is CASSQWTGTYEQYF. The CDR3, as DNA: TGTGCCAGCAGCCAATGGACAGGGACCTACGAGCAGTACTTC. Full variable domain (missing parts from reference TRBV14 and TRBJ2-7): EAGVTQFPSHSVIEKGQTVTLRCDPISGHDNLYWYRRVMGKEIKFLLHFVKESKQDESGMPNNRFLAERTGGTYSTLKVQPAELEDSGVYFCASSQWTGTYEQYFGPGTRLTVT.

This clone was detected only a few times. The chain employs TRBV29-1 and TRBJ2-5; 12 bases match TRBD2. The CDR3 runs to 16 residues. With 7 bases clipped from V and 2 bases from J, the junction kept 11 bases outside the gene matches. Germline V CDR1 and CDR2: SQVTM, ANQGSEA. The DNA of the CDR3 is TGCAGCGCCCACCGACTAGCGGGAGTTAATCAAGAGACCCAGTACTTC. Its protein product is CSAHRLAGVNQETQYF.

By sample share, this clone is medium-sized. J is TRBJ1-1 and V is TRBV9, with a weak D call TRBD1 (5 bases). Germline V lookup: CDR1 SGDLS, CDR2 YYNGEE. Trimming shortened V by 0 bases and J by 0 bases, and 9 bases separated the two germline ends. The CDR3 contains 15 residues. CDR3 DNA sequence: TGTGCCAGCAGCGTAGTGAACAGGATGAACACTGAAGCTTTCTTT. It translates to CASSVVNRMNTEAFF.